The entry that follows covers one T cell receptor (beta chain) sequence. Assay: immunoSEQ multiplex PCR; the TCRdb copy retains only in-frame clones and omits some. In the table there are under 75,000 clones, about nine tenths of which are singletons. The data stem from a study of T cell changes during pregnancy in multiple sclerosis. V dropped 6 bases and J dropped 6 bases, with 12 bases sitting between them. The CDR3 length is 12 residues. Germline lookup yields CDR1 ENHRY and CDR2 SYGVKD. The clonotype originates from a female donor with multiple sclerosis, enrolled in a pregnancy study. Sequenced material: peripheral blood, taken in the first trimester of pregnancy. The chain couples TRBV10-3 to TRBJ2-7, with TRBD1 as a possible D gene (6 bases). In DNA form, the CDR3 reads TGTGCCATCAGCCCAGGGGAGCGCGAGCAGTACTTC. It encodes CAISPGEREQYF.